Listed below are T cell receptor beta chains from one sample, sequenced in a study of Graves' ophthalmopathy and Graves' hyperthyroidism. TCRdb independently ran MiXCR on the multiplex PCR reads; one entry per CDR3 protein. The data contain about 740,000 distinct CDR3 sequences, about 44% of them singletons. Sequencing was carried out using peripheral blood. These receptors were obtained from an adult man with Graves' ophthalmopathy. CDR3s include the opening cysteine and the closing phenylalanine or tryptophan. D genes are given only for firm matches. A row's size may be missing; if present it is once, few, many or a size class.

j_call	v_call	clone_size	d_call	cdr3_aa	cdr3_nt
TRBJ2-7	TRBV7-9	few	NA	CASSAGRYEQYF	TGTGCCAGCTCAGCGGGCCGGTACGAGCAGTACTTC
TRBJ1-2	TRBV29-1	NA	TRBD1	CSVARTGYGYTF	TGCAGCGTTGCGAGGACAGGGTATGGCTACACCTTC
TRBJ2-5	TRBV20-1	NA	TRBD2	CSARTSGNIQETQYF	TGCAGTGCCAGGACTAGCGGAAACATCCAAGAGACCCAGTACTTC
TRBJ2-7	TRBV11-1	NA	TRBD1	CASSPSPGQGNYEQYF	TGTGCCAGCAGCCCTTCCCCGGGACAGGGAAACTACGAGCAGTACTTC
TRBJ2-6	TRBV4-3	NA	TRBD1	CASSQDLQGSGANVLTF	TGCGCCAGCAGCCAAGATCTACAGGGGTCTGGGGCCAACGTCCTGACTTTC
TRBJ1-1	TRBV6-7	NA	NA	CASSEYGYTEAFF	TGTGCCAGCAGTGAATACGGATACACTGAAGCTTTCTTT
TRBJ2-7	TRBV7-9	few	TRBD1	CASGSGYRDRRYEQYF	TGTGCCAGCGGATCAGGCTACCGGGACAGGAGGTACGAGCAGTACTTC
TRBJ1-5	TRBV19	NA	NA	CASSAARIPYHQPQHF	TGTGCCAGTAGTGCCGCCCGGATCCCATATCATCAGCCCCAGCATTTT
TRBJ1-5	TRBV20-1	few	NA	CSAAGDSNQPQHF	TGCAGTGCTGCCGGCGATAGCAATCAGCCCCAGCATTTT
TRBJ1-2	TRBV25-1	many	TRBD1	CASSEFDRGYGYTF	TGTGCCAGCAGTGAATTCGACAGGGGCTATGGCTACACCTTC
TRBJ1-1	TRBV5-5	few	TRBD1	CASSGTGDPNTEAFF	TGTGCCAGCAGCGGAACAGGGGACCCGAACACTGAAGCTTTCTTT
TRBJ2-5	TRBV7-9	many	TRBD2	CASSPGTSGRAIETQYF	TGTGCCAGCAGCCCCGGGACTAGCGGGAGGGCCATCGAGACCCAGTACTTC
TRBJ1-2	TRBV7-8	NA	NA	CASSRRGYYGYTF	TGTGCCAGCAGTCGAAGGGGATACTATGGCTACACCTTC
TRBJ1-1	TRBV20-1	many	NA	CSTSGLVSAEAFF	TGCAGTACCTCCGGGCTCGTAAGCGCTGAAGCTTTCTTT
TRBJ2-7	TRBV4-1	NA	NA	CASSLEQEYEQYF	TGCGCCAGCAGCCTCGAACAGGAGTACGAGCAGTACTTC
TRBJ2-7	TRBV29-1	many	TRBD1	CSVGQGTEQYF	TGCAGCGTTGGACAGGGGACCGAGCAGTACTTC
TRBJ1-2	TRBV2	NA	NA	CASSEASWGGGYTF	TGTGCCAGCAGTGAAGCGTCATGGGGAGGGGGCTACACCTTC
TRBJ2-7	TRBV6-5	NA	TRBD2	CASRGPGGKPNEQYF	TGTGCCAGCAGGGGGCCGGGAGGGAAGCCCAACGAGCAGTACTTC
TRBJ1-5	TRBV2	many	NA	CASSRQVSNQPQHF	TGTGCCAGCAGTAGACAGGTTAGCAATCAGCCCCAGCATTTT
TRBJ2-7	TRBV7-9	few	TRBD1	CASSPFRDRAHEQYF	TGTGCCAGCAGCCCCTTCCGGGACAGGGCCCACGAGCAGTACTTC
TRBJ1-2	TRBV7-9	NA	TRBD1	CASSPRDRQGGYTF	TGTGCCAGCAGCCCAAGGGACAGGCAGGGCGGCTACACCTTC
TRBJ2-7	TRBV19	few	TRBD1	CASKPGQGVIEQYF	TGTGCCAGCAAGCCTGGACAGGGAGTAATCGAGCAGTACTTC
TRBJ1-1	TRBV10-3	NA	NA	CAISESVGTSGAFF	TGTGCCATCAGTGAGTCGGTGGGGACGTCTGGGGCTTTCTTT
TRBJ1-3	TRBV7-8	NA	NA	CAGSLAIYF	TGTGCCGGCAGCTTAGCCATATATTTT
TRBJ1-2	TRBV10-2	NA	NA	CASSEPSGVEGAYGYTF	TGCGCCAGCAGTGAACCCTCGGGCGTCGAAGGGGCCTATGGCTACACCTTC
TRBJ2-7	TRBV5-5	NA	NA	CASSGRGWAAYEQYF	TGTGCCAGCAGCGGCAGGGGTTGGGCCGCCTACGAGCAGTACTTC
TRBJ1-4	TRBV20-1	many	NA	CSARSGSTNEKLFF	TGCAGTGCTAGGTCGGGATCCACTAATGAAAAACTGTTTTTT
TRBJ1-1	TRBV29-1	many	NA	CSVERGGSTEAFF	TGCAGCGTTGAACGGGGGGGTAGCACTGAAGCTTTCTTT
TRBJ1-1	TRBV29-1	many	NA	CSVYPGGTEAFF	TGCAGCGTTTATCCAGGAGGCACTGAAGCTTTCTTT
TRBJ2-2	TRBV5-4	NA	NA	CASSLYRDGGYTGELFF	TGTGCCAGCAGCTTATATAGAGATGGAGGGTACACCGGGGAGCTGTTTTTT
TRBJ1-6	TRBV7-9	few	NA	CASSLIGYKAGEGSPLHF	TGTGCCAGCAGCTTAATAGGATATAAGGCAGGGGAAGGTTCACCCCTCCACTTT
TRBJ1-1	TRBV10-3	NA	NA	CAIASYGGSTEAFF	TGTGCCATCGCTAGCTACGGGGGTTCCACTGAAGCTTTCTTT
TRBJ1-5	TRBV7-3	NA	NA	CASTTGQIANQPQHF	TGTGCCAGCACCACAGGACAAATAGCGAATCAGCCCCAGCATTTT
TRBJ2-5	TRBV12-3/TRBV12-4	many	NA	CASSLNLQGTQYF	TGTGCCAGCAGTTTAAATCTCCAGGGGACCCAGTACTTC
TRBJ2-7	TRBV29-1	NA	TRBD1	CSGRTGGGEQYF	TGCAGCGGACGAACAGGGGGCGGCGAGCAGTACTTC
TRBJ2-5	TRBV9	NA	TRBD1	CASSVGTGPHQETQYF	TGTGCCAGCAGCGTAGGGACAGGGCCCCACCAAGAGACCCAGTACTTC
TRBJ1-6	TRBV2	NA	NA	CASSYSLDSPLHF	TGTGCCAGCAGTTACTCACTCGATTCACCCCTCCACTTT